One and the same sample provided the 19 T cell receptor beta chains below, sequenced in a study of identical twins. TCRdb called the 5' RACE reads again in MiXCR, with one record for every CDR3 protein. The sample consists of more than 400,000 distinct CDR3 sequences, nearly 15% of them appearing once. This sample was shared with a second study, whose subject was yellow fever vaccine responses in identical twins.

Material: CD4+ T cells sorted from blood. The receptors were gathered from a young woman in good health.

In its sample, this clonotype was seen a few times. The chain carries TRBV12-3 or TRBV12-4 and TRBJ2-5, with D possibly TRBD1 on 5 matching bases. This CDR3 is built from 15 residues. The V end lost 3 bases, the J end lost 1 base, and 12 bases lay between the germline ends. Here the CDR3 DNA reads TGTGCCAGCAGTTTCCGAAAGGGGATCCAAGAGACCCAGTACTTC. It yields the protein CASSFRKGIQETQYF.

In this sample, this clonotype turned up many times. This chain uses TRBV29-1 with TRBJ2-1, with 11 positions matching TRBD1. The length of the CDR3 is 17 residues. Germline V gene lookup returns CDR1 SQVTM and CDR2 ANQGSEA. With 5 bases clipped from V and 0 bases from J, the junction kept 9 bases outside the gene matches. The CDR3 DNA reads TGCAGCGTTTACCGGGACAGGGGGGAGAGCTCCTACAATGAGCAGTTCTTC. It codes for CSVYRDRGESSYNEQFF.

This clonotype was found a few times. The V and J genes are TRBV27 and TRBJ1-1; 7 bases fit TRBD1. With 5 bases clipped from V and 5 bases from J, the junction kept 11 bases outside the gene matches. Germline V CDR1 and CDR2: MNHEY, SMNVEV (reference sequence). The CDR3 is made up of 15 amino acids. The CDR3 DNA is TGTGCCAGCAGTAAAACAGGGGTTCTAGGAACTGAAGCTTTCTTT. This translates into CASSKTGVLGTEAFF.

The chain has TRBV5-1 and TRBJ2-3; 9 bases agree with TRBD2. Germline loops: CDR1 SGHRS, CDR2 YFSETQ. J was trimmed by 4 bases and V by 2 bases; bases with no gene match: 8. The CDR3 is 16 amino acids. CDR3 residues: CASSLGGRAGPDTQYF. The CDR3 DNA follows: TGCGCCAGCAGCTTAGGCGGGAGGGCGGGCCCAGATACGCAGTATTTT.

This clonotype showed up just once. The chain has TRBV7-3 and TRBJ2-2; 14 bases match TRBD2. CDR1 SGHTA and CDR2 FQGTGA come from the germline V gene. CDR3 length: 17 residues. With 4 bases clipped from V and 5 bases from J, the junction kept 6 bases outside the gene matches. The DNA of the CDR3 is TGTGCCAGCAGCTCGGGACTAGCGGGAGTGGGTACCGGGGAGCTGTTTTTT. Translated, it gives CASSSGLAGVGTGELFF.

The genes are TRBV20-1 and TRBJ2-2, with D tentatively TRBD2 (5 bases). The V and J ends lost 3 bases and 1 base respectively, with 6 bases between them. Germline lookup yields CDR1 DFQATT and CDR2 SNEGSKA (reference sequence). There are 13 residues in the CDR3. The CDR3 spells CSASGVNTGELFF. CDR3 DNA sequence: TGCAGTGCTAGCGGGGTGAACACCGGGGAGCTGTTTTTT.

This clonotype has only a few counts. J is TRBJ2-3 and V is TRBV7-9; 10 positions match TRBD2. V gave up 11 bases and J gave up 4 bases; unmatched junction bases: 12. CDR3 length: 15 residues. Per the germline V gene, CDR1 is SEHNR and CDR2 is FQNEAQ (reference sequence). The CDR3 spells CAPLPSGGASDTQYF. CDR3 DNA sequence: TGTGCCCCGCTCCCGAGCGGGGGGGCCTCAGATACGCAGTATTTT.

At least ten counts were recorded for this clonotype. The CDR3 region is CASRLAGGPGEQFF. The CDR3 DNA follows: TGCGCCAGCAGACTAGCGGGAGGGCCAGGTGAGCAGTTCTTC. The chain is built from TRBV10-2 and TRBJ2-1; 13 bases map to TRBD2. CDR1 and CDR2 from the germline V gene are WSHSY and SAAADI. The CDR3 has 14 residues. The J segment lost 9 bases and the V segment lost 6 bases, leaving 5 bases of the junction unmatched.

This clonotype was detected ten times or more. The rearrangement joins TRBV10-3 to TRBJ2-2; D unresolved. Trimming took 2 bases from V and 1 from J, leaving 5 bases between them. In germline, CDR1 is ENHRY, CDR2 SYGVKD. CDR3 length: 14 residues. The CDR3 nucleotides are TGTGCCATCAGTGAGAGGGTGAACACCGGGGAGCTGTTTTTT. Translated: CAISERVNTGELFF.

This chain connects TRBV29-1 to TRBJ2-7; D remains ambiguous. From germline, CDR1 is SQVTM and CDR2 ANQGSEA. Trimming shortened V by 8 bases and J by 2 bases, and 13 bases separated the two germline ends. This CDR3 has 12 residues. CDR3 residues: CSTLTLTYEQYF. CDR3 bases: TGCAGCACCTTGACGTTGACCTACGAGCAGTACTTC.

The chain combines TRBV27 with TRBJ2-1; 7 nucleotides match TRBD2. This CDR3 is built from 12 residues. Germline V CDR1 and CDR2: MNHEY, SMNVEV (reference sequence). V was pared by 5 bases and J by 14 bases, with 9 bases of the junction left unmatched. CDR3 protein: CASSPTGGREFF. CDR3 bases: TGTGCCAGCAGTCCGACGGGGGGAAGGGAGTTCTTC.

The rearrangement uses TRBV20-1 and TRBJ2-7; the match to TRBD2 covers 13 bases. There are 14 residues in the CDR3. CDR1 is DFQATT and CDR2 is SNEGSKA in the germline V gene (reference sequence). J gave up 2 bases and V 6 bases, and 4 bases lay outside the gene matches. Here the CDR3 DNA reads TGCAGTGCCCTAACTAGCGGGAGGGCCTACGAGCAGTACTTC. Protein product: CSALTSGRAYEQYF.

The chain joins TRBV5-1 to TRBJ1-6; 9 bases map to TRBD1. Germline V lookup: CDR1 SGHRS, CDR2 YFSETQ. CDR3 length: 14 residues. The trim removed 4 bases at V and 8 bases at J, leaving 4 bases unmatched. CDR3 in amino acids: CASSPWTGDSPLHF. CDR3 bases: TGCGCCAGCAGCCCCTGGACAGGGGATTCACCCCTCCACTTT.

This clonotype was found a few times. The V gene is TRBV7-9, the J gene TRBJ1-2; D is undetermined. V gave up 1 base and J gave up 3 bases, with 9 bases separating them. Germline V CDR1 and CDR2: SEHNR, FQNEAQ (reference sequence). CDR3 length equals 14 residues. CDR3 in amino acids: CASSLGFRDYGYTF. CDR3 DNA sequence: TGTGCCAGCAGCTTAGGTTTTAGAGACTATGGCTACACCTTC.

The chain links TRBV6-2 or TRBV6-3 to TRBJ2-7; 8 positions agree with TRBD1. The length of the CDR3 is 14 residues. After removal of 5 bases from V and 2 bases from J, the junction contained 5 bases not matched to a gene. Looked up from germline, CDR1 is MNHEY and CDR2 is SVGEGT. The CDR3 DNA reads as TGTGCCAGCAGTAGAGTACAGGGGGCCTACGAGCAGTACTTC. This translates into CASSRVQGAYEQYF.

The chain carries TRBV3-1 and TRBJ1-2; D is uncertain. The germline V gene has CDR1 LGHDT and CDR2 YNNKEL (reference sequence). The CDR3 runs 12 residues. With 5 bases removed from V and 6 bases from J, the gap between germline ends came to 10 bases. CDR3 nucleotides: TGTGCCAGCAGCGCGGAGGGTGATGGCTACACCTTC. Translation: CASSAEGDGYTF.

V and J are TRBV6-1 and TRBJ2-1; 9 positions match TRBD2. The CDR3 has 21 residues. V shed 4 bases, J shed 1 base, and the junction held 20 bases outside the gene matches. CDR1 is MNHNS, CDR2 SASEGT, per germline. This CDR3 reads CASSAHILPGLALSSYNEQFF. The CDR3 bases are TGTGCCAGCAGTGCCCATATTCTCCCGGGACTAGCCCTAAGTTCCTACAATGAGCAGTTCTTC.

This sequence joins TRBV20-1 and TRBJ1-1, with D tentatively TRBD1 (5 bases). Trimming pared 6 bases from V and 7 bases from J, leaving 12 bases between. This CDR3 is 11 amino acids long. CDR1 and CDR2 from the germline V gene are DFQATT and SNEGSKA (reference sequence). CDR3 nucleotides: TGCAGTGCCACTGACAGAATTGAAGCTTTCTTT. Translated, it gives CSATDRIEAFF.

The rearrangement uses TRBV11-2 and TRBJ2-3, with a possible D match to TRBD1 (5 bases). The CDR3 covers 15 residues. V was trimmed by 2 bases and J by 5 bases, leaving 14 bases between them. CDR1 is SGHAT, CDR2 FQNNGV, per germline. The CDR3 nucleotides read TGTGCCAGCAGCTTAATGGGGTTTCAGGGAGATACGCAGTATTTT. Protein sequence: CASSLMGFQGDTQYF.